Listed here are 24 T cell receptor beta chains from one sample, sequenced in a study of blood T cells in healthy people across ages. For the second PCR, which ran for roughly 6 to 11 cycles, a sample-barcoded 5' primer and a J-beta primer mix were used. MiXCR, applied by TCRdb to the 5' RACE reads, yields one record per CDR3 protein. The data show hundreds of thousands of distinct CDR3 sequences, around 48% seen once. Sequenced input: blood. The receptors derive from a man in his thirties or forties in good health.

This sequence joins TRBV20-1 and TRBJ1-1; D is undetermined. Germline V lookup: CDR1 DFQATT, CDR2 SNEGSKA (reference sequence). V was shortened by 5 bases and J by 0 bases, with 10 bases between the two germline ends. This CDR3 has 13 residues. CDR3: CSASTRMNTEAFF. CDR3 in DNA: TGCAGTGCTTCGACAAGGATGAACACTGAAGCTTTCTTT.

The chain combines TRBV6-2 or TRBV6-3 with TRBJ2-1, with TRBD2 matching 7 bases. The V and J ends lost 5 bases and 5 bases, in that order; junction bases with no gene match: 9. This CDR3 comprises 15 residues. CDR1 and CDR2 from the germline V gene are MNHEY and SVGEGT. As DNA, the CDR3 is TGTGCCAGCAGTCGATACGGGACTAATAACAATGAGCAGTTCTTC. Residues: CASSRYGTNNNEQFF.

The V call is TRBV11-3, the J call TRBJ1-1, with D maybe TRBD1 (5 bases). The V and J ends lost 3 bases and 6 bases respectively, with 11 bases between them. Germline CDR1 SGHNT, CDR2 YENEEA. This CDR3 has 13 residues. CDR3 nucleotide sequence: TGTGCCAGCAGCTTGAAGGGGTCGGCTGAAGCTTTCTTT. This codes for CASSLKGSAEAFF. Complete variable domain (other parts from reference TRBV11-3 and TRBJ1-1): EAGVVQSPRYKIIEKKQPVAFWCNPISGHNTLYWYLQNLGQGPELLIRYENEEAVDDSQLPKDRFSAERLKGVDSTLKIQPAELGDSAVYLCASSLKGSAEAFFGQGTRLTVV.

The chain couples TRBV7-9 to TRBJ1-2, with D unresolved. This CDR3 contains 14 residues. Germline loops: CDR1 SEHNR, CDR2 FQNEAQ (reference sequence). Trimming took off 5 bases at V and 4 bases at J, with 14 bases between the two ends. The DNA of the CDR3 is TGTGCCAGCAGCCCGGCGGAGATTCCCTATGGCTACACCTTC. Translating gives CASSPAEIPYGYTF.

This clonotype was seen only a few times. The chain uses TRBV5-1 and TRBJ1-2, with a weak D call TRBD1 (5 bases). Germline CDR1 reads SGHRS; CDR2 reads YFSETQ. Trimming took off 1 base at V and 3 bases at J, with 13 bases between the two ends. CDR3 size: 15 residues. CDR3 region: CASSLSLGGDYGYTF. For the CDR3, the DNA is TGCGCCAGCAGCTTGTCGCTCGGGGGAGACTATGGCTACACCTTC.

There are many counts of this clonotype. DNA of the CDR3: TGCGCCAGCAGCCAAGAGGGGCAGGGATCCTACAATGAGCAGTTCTTC. This sequence encodes CASSQEGQGSYNEQFF. The chain has TRBV4-1 and TRBJ2-1; the D gene is possibly TRBD1 (5 bases). V lost 0 bases, J lost 1 base, and 10 bases lay in between. The length of the CDR3 is 16 residues. Germline V CDR1 and CDR2: MGHRA, YSYEKL.

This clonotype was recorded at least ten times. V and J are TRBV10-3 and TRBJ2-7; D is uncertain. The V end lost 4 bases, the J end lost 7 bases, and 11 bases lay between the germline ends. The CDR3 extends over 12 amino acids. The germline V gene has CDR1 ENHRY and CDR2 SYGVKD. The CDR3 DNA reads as TGTGCCATCAGTGCCCTTTTGGGTGAGCAGTACTTC. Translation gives CAISALLGEQYF.

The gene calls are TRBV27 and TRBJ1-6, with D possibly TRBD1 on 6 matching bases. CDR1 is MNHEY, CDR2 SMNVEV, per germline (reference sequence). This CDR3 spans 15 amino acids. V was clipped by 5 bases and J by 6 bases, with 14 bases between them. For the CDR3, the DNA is TGTGCCAGCAGTCCCACCGGGACAATTAATTCACCCCTCCACTTT. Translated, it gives CASSPTGTINSPLHF.

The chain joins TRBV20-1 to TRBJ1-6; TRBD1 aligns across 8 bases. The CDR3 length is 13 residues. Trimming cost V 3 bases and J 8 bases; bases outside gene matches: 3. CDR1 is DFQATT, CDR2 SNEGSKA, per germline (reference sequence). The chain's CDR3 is CSASQQGDSPLHF. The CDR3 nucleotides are TGCAGTGCTAGCCAACAGGGGGATTCACCCCTCCACTTT.

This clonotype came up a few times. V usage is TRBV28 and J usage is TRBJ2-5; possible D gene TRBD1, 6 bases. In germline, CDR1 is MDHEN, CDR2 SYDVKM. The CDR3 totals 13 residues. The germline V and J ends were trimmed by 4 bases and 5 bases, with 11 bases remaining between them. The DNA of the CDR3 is TGTGCCAGCAGTTCCCAGGGGACCGAGACCCAGTACTTC. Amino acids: CASSSQGTETQYF.

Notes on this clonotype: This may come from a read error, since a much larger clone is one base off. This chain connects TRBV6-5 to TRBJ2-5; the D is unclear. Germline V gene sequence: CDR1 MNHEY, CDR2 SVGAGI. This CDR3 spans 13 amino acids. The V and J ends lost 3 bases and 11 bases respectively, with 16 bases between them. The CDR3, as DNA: TGTGCCAGCAGTTATACTATTGGCAATGAGCAGTACTTC. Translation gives CASSYTIGNEQYF.

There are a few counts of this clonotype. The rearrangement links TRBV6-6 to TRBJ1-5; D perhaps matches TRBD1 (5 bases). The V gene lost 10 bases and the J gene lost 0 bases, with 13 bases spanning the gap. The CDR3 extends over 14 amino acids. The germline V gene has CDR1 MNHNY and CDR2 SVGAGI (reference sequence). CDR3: CATEDGASNQPQHF. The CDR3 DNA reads TGTGCCACCGAAGATGGGGCTAGCAATCAGCCCCAGCATTTT.

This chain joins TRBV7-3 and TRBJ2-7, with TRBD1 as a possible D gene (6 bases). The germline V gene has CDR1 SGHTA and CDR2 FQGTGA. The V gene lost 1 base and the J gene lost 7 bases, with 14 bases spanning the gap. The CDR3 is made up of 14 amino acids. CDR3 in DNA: TGTGCCAGCAGCTTAATGTCAGGGGACGTAGAGCAGTACTTC. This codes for CASSLMSGDVEQYF.

CDR3 DNA: TGCAGTGCTCGTCGGGCAGCGGGGAACCAAGAGACCCAGTACTTC. As protein: CSARRAAGNQETQYF. The genes are TRBV20-1 and TRBJ2-5; the match to TRBD2 covers 7 bases. The CDR3 totals 15 residues. Germline-derived CDR1 and CDR2 are DFQATT and SNEGSKA (reference sequence). V was clipped by 5 bases and J by 0 bases; unmatched bases: 9.

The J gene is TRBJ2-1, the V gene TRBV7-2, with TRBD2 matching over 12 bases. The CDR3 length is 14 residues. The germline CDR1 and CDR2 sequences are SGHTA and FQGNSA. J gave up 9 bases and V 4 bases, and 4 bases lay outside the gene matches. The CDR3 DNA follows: TGTGCCAGCAGCTCTAGCGGGGGGGCCACTGAGCAGTTCTTC. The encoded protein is CASSSSGGATEQFF.

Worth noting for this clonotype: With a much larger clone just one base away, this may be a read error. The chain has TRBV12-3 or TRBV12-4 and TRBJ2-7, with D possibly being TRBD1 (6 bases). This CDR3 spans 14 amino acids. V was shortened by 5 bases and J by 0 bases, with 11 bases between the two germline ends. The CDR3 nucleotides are TGTGCCAGCAGTGTGGGGGCCGCCTCCTACGAGCAGTACTTC. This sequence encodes CASSVGAASYEQYF.

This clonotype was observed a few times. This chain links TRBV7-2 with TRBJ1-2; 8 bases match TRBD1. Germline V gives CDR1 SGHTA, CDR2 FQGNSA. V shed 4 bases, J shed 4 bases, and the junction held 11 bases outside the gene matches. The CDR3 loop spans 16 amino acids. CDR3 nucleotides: TGTGCCAGCAGCTCGTTGACAGGGGAAAAGGTCTATGGCTACACCTTC. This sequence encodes CASSSLTGEKVYGYTF.

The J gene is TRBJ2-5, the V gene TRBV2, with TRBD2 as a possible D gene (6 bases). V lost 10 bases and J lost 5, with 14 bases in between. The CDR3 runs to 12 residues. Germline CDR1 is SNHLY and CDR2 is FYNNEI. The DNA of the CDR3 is TGTGCCACAGCAAGCGGGTCTGAGACCCAGTACTTC. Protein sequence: CATASGSETQYF. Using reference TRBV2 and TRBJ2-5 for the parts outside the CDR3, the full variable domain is EPEVTQTPSHQVTQMGQEVILRCVPISNHLYFYWYRQILGQKVEFLVSFYNNEISEKSEIFDDQFSVERPDGSNFTLKIRSTKLEDSAMYFCATASGSETQYFGPGTRLLVL.

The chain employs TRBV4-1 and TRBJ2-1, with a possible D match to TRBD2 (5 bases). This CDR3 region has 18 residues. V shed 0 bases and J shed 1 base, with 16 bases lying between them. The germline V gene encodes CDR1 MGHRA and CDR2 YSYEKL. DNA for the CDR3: TGCGCCAGCAGCCAAGACCCCGGACGGGGTTTTTCCTACAATGAGCAGTTCTTC. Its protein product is CASSQDPGRGFSYNEQFF.

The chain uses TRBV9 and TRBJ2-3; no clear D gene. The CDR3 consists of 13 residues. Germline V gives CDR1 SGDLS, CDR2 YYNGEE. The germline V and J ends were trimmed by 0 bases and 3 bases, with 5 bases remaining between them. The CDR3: CASSVVLTDTQYF. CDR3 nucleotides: TGTGCCAGCAGCGTAGTGCTTACAGATACGCAGTATTTT.

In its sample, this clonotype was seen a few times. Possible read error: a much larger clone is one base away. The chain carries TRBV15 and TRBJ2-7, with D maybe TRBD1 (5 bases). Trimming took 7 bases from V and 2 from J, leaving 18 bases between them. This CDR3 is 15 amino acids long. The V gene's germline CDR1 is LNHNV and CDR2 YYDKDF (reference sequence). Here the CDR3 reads CATIWRQTTTYEQYF. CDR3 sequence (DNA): TGTGCCACCATCTGGAGACAGACCACTACCTACGAGCAGTACTTC.

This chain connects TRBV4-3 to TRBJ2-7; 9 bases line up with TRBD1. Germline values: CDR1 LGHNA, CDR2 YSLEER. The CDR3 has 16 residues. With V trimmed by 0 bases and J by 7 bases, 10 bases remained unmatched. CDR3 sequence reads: CASSQETGGPYNEQYF. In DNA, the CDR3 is TGCGCCAGCAGCCAAGAAACAGGGGGCCCCTACAATGAGCAGTACTTC.

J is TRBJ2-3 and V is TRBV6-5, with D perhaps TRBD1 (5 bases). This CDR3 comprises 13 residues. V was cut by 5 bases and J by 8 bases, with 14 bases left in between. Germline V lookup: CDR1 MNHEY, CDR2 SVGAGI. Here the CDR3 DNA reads TGTGCCAGCAGTGCCAATATAAGGGGTACGCAGTATTTT. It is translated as CASSANIRGTQYF.

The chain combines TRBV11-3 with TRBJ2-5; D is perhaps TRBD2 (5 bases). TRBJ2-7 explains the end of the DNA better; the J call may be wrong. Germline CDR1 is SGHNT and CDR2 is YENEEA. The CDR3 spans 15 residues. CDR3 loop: CASSSTRPGIYEQYF. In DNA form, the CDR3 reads TGTGCCAGCAGCTCCACTAGACCGGGGATCTACGAGCAGTACTTC.